This record covers a single TCR beta chain. Trimming removed 2 bases at V and 0 bases at J, with 20 bases between. This CDR3 contains 18 residues. Germline loops: CDR1 KGHSH, CDR2 LQKENI. Followed longitudinally, the Seattle patients had been enrolled during active infection. The sample originates from a study of blood T cell repertoires in COVID-19. Study in general: Nucleic acid was either cDNA or gDNA, and it came from T cells, B-cell-depleted T cells, or PBMCs.

Under the authors' procedure: From reference gene primer amplification, estimates of nucleated cell counts were derived. Assay: immunoSEQ multiplex PCR; the TCRdb copy retains only in-frame clones and omits some. V and J calls and clone size follow that table, whereas D and trimming were derived from the DNA. The sample comprises about 130,000 clones, roughly 90% of which are singletons, and roughly 5% rests with the top ten. V and J are TRBV18 and TRBJ2-7; TRBD1 is a possible D gene (6 bases). Sequencing was carried out using peripheral blood. The origin of this receptor is a man in his fifties or sixties with COVID-19, enrolled during active disease. The CDR3 here is CASSPLAGEDHYSYEQYF. CDR3 DNA: TGTGCCAGCTCACCATTGGCAGGGGAAGACCACTACTCCTACGAGCAGTACTTC. Full variable domain (missing parts from reference TRBV18 and TRBJ2-7): NAGVMQNPRHLVRRRGQEARLRCSPMKGHSHVYWYRQLPEEGLKFMVYLQKENIIDESGMPKERFSAEFPKEGPSILRIQQVVRGDSAAYFCASSPLAGEDHYSYEQYFGPGTRLTVT.